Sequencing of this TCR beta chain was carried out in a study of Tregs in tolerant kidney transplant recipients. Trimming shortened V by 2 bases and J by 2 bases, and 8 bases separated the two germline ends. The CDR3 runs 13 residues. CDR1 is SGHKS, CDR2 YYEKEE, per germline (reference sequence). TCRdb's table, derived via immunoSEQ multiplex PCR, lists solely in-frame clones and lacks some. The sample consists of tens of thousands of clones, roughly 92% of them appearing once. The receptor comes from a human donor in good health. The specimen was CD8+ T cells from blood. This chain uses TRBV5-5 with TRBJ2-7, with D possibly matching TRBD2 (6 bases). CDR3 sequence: CASSLPGAYEQYF. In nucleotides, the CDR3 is TGTGCCAGCAGCTTACCGGGGGCCTACGAGCAGTACTTC. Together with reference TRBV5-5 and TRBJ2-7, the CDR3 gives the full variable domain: DAGVTQSPTHLIKTRGQQVTLRCSPISGHKSVSWYQQVLGQGPQFIFQYYEKEERGRGNFPDRFSARQFPNYSSELNVNALLLGDSALYLCASSLPGAYEQYFGPGTRLTVT.